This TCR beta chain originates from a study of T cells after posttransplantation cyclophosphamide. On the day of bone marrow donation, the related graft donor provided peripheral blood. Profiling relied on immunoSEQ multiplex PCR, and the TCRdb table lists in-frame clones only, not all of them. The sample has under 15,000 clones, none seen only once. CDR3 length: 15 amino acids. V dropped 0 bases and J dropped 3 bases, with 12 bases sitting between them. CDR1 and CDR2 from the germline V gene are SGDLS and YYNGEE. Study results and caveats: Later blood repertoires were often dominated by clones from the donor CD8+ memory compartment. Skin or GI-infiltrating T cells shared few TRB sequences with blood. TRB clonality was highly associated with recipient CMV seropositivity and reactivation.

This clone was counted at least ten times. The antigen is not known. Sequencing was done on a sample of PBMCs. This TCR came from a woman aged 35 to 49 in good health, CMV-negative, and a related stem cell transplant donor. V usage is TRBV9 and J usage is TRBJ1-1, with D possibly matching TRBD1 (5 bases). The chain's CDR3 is CASSVDGGGDTEAFF. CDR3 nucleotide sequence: TGTGCCAGCAGCGTAGACGGGGGGGGAGACACTGAAGCTTTCTTT.